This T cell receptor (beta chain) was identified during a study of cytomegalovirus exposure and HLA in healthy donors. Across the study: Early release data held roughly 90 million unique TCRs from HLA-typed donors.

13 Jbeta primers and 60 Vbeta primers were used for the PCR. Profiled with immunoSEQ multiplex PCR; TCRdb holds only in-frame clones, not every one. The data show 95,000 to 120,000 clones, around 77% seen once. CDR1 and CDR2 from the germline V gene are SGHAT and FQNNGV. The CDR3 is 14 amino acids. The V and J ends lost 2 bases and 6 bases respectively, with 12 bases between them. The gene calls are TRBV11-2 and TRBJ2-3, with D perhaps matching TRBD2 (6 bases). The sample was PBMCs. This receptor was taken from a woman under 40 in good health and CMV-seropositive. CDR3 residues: CASSLYTGEDTQYF. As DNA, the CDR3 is TGTGCCAGCAGCTTATACACGGGGGAGGATACGCAGTATTTT.